This T cell receptor beta chain was sequenced during a study of T cell repertoires in cytomegalovirus infection. In the study overall: The authors relied on CMV epitopes, both recently identified HLA-C-restricted and well-studied HLA-B-restricted. TCR beta signatures that were public indicated CMV infection and matching HLA type.

General study findings and limits: What dominated the ex vivo response were HLA-C-restricted CMV-specific TCR beta clonotypes.

A remark on this clonotype: Its antigen is not identified.

This CDR3 has 13 residues. Trimming pared 4 bases from V and 5 bases from J, leaving 10 bases between. Germline lookup yields CDR1 SGHRS and CDR2 YFSETQ. TCRdb reprocessed the reads via MiXCR and lists one record per CDR3 protein. The sample carries roughly 570,000 distinct CDR3 sequences, around 40% recorded once. The receptor was derived from a human donor in good health (CMV status not recorded). Some clones in this sample may be carry-over from other donors' samples. The specimen was cultured PBMCs, collected from culture after CMV antigen stimulation. The V call is TRBV5-1, the J call TRBJ2-1; D is undetermined. CDR3 residues: CASSKSWHNEQFF. The CDR3 DNA sequence: TGCGCCAGCAGCAAGAGTTGGCACAATGAGCAGTTCTTC.